This TCR beta chain was retrieved from a study of T cells in Graves' hyperthyroidism and ophthalmopathy. Note on this clonotype: Its antigen is still unknown.

The TCR beta CDR3 regions underwent amplification using RNA transcripts as the source. Researchers ran a first-round RT-PCR on the TCR CDR3 using the HTBI primer set. MiXCR was run by TCRdb on the multiplex PCR reads, yielding one entry per CDR3 protein. The sample contains roughly 500,000 distinct CDR3 sequences, over 45% of which appear only once. Overall study findings and caveats: Blood samples included most of the expanded thyroid clonotypes exceeding 0.001. Patients with ophthalmopathy were separated from those with stable hyperthyroidism by a 13 V-J model. Progression to ophthalmopathy was predicted a median of approximately 6.4 months early.

A patient was excluded if there was uncontrolled infection, other autoimmune disease, pregnancy or lactation. The TCR was taken from an adult woman with Graves' disease, either hyperthyroidism or ophthalmopathy (not recorded which). Sequences were obtained from peripheral blood or thyroid tissue (not recorded which).

CDR3: CASTLPTGPQPQHF. DNA for the CDR3: TGTGCCAGCACTTTGCCTACAGGGCCTCAGCCCCAGCATTTT. This rearrangement joins TRBV2 to TRBJ1-5; tentatively, D is TRBD1 (6 bases). V lost 7 bases and J 6 bases, leaving 16 bases between the germline ends. Germline CDR1 and CDR2: SNHLY and FYNNEI. The CDR3 length is 14 residues.